The 17 T cell receptor beta chains given below trace back to one sample, sequenced in a study of OX40 agonist ivuxolimab in advanced cancers. Produced via immunoSEQ multiplex PCR; TCRdb's table is partial and in-frame only. The repertoire holds 70,000 to 95,000 clones, with around four fifths as singletons. The sequencing used CD4+ or CD8+ T cells sorted from blood, collected in a trial of the OX40 agonist ivuxolimab. The source of these receptors is an adult with an advanced solid tumor such as melanoma, head and neck, liver or kidney cancer.

This chain links TRBV28 with TRBJ1-5; 7 nucleotides match TRBD1. The J segment lost 3 bases and the V segment lost 7 bases, leaving 9 bases of the junction unmatched. Germline assignment: CDR1 MDHEN and CDR2 SYDVKM. The CDR3 has 15 residues. The CDR3 region is CASKSDRVLNQPQHF. The CDR3 DNA is TGTGCCAGCAAATCAGACAGGGTCCTCAATCAGCCCCAGCATTTT.

V gene TRBV11-3 combines with J gene TRBJ2-5, with TRBD2 matching over 8 bases. This CDR3 has 14 residues. V gave up 3 bases and J gave up 5 bases; unmatched junction bases: 5. Germline V CDR1 and CDR2: SGHNT, YENEEA. CDR3 nucleotide sequence: TGTGCCAGCAGCTTGGCGGGGGGTCGGGAGACCCAGTACTTC. This translates into CASSLAGGRETQYF.

The CDR3 here is CASSGTNTEAFF. The DNA for the CDR3 is TGTGCCAGCTCAGGGACGAACACTGAAGCTTTCTTT. The V and J genes are TRBV18 and TRBJ1-1; D may be TRBD1 (5 bases). Trimming took off 5 bases at V and 1 base at J, with 5 bases between the two ends. The CDR3 runs 12 residues. Germline V CDR1 and CDR2: KGHSH, LQKENI.

This chain uses TRBV6-1 with TRBJ2-7, with D perhaps matching TRBD1 (5 bases). V shed 5 bases and J shed 2 bases, with 10 bases lying between them. Germline loops: CDR1 MNHNS, CDR2 SASEGT. The CDR3 contains 13 residues. This chain's CDR3 is CASSRDRTYEQYF. DNA for the CDR3: TGTGCCAGCAGTCGCGACAGAACCTACGAGCAGTACTTC.

CDR3 sequence reads: CASSPSRVAPEAFF. The CDR3 coding sequence is TGTGCCAGCAGCCCATCCAGGGTGGCGCCTGAAGCTTTCTTT. The V gene is TRBV7-8, the J gene TRBJ1-1, with D possibly being TRBD1 (5 bases). The germline gives CDR1 SGHVS, CDR2 FQNEAQ. There are 14 residues in the CDR3. Trimming shortened V by 5 bases and J by 6 bases, and 16 bases separated the two germline ends. Filled out from reference TRBV7-8 and TRBJ1-1, the complete variable domain reads GAGVSQSPRYKVAKRGQDVALRCDPISGHVSLFWYQQALGQGPEFLTYFQNEAQLDKSGLPSDRFFAERPEGSVSTLKIQRTQQEDSAVYLCASSPSRVAPEAFFGQGTRLTVV.

In this sample, this clone turned up once. The gene calls are TRBV5-5 and TRBJ1-3, with D uncertain. Germline CDR1 is SGHKS and CDR2 is YYEKEE (reference sequence). V gave up 1 base and J gave up 4 bases, with 12 bases separating them. The CDR3 spans 15 residues. CDR3 nucleotides: TGTGCCAGCAGCTTGCTAACGGGTGGGGGAAACACCATATATTTT. Its protein product is CASSLLTGGGNTIYF.

This rearrangement joins TRBV27 to TRBJ2-2, with D unresolved. Trimming pared 0 bases from V and 5 bases from J, leaving 16 bases between. The CDR3 contains 17 residues. Germline CDR1 and CDR2: MNHEY and SMNVEV (reference sequence). CDR3 residues: CASSLSSPPPVTGELFF. The DNA for the CDR3 is TGTGCCAGCAGTTTATCCTCACCCCCTCCAGTTACCGGGGAGCTGTTTTTT.

The chain recombines TRBV19 with TRBJ2-6; no clear D. This CDR3 spans 15 amino acids. V lost 6 bases and J lost 0, with 9 bases in between. Germline CDR1 is LNHDA and CDR2 is SQIVND (reference sequence). The CDR3 DNA sequence: TGTGCCAGTAGCGGATCTTTCTCTGGGGCCAACGTCCTGACTTTC. It codes for CASSGSFSGANVLTF. Using reference TRBV19 and TRBJ2-6 for the parts outside the CDR3, the full variable domain is DGGITQSPKYLFRKEGQNVTLSCEQNLNHDAMYWYRQDPGQGLRLIYYSQIVNDFQKGDIAEGYSVSREKKESFPLTVTSAQKNPTAFYLCASSGSFSGANVLTFGAGSRLTVL.

The rearrangement joins TRBV7-2 to TRBJ2-5; maybe TRBD2 (6 bases). Trimming left V 3 bases short and J 9 bases short, with 17 bases between. This CDR3 has 14 amino acids. In germline, CDR1 is SGHTA, CDR2 FQGNSA. CDR3 protein: CASSLGLAAVAQYF. The CDR3 region has the DNA TGTGCCAGCAGCTTGGGACTTGCTGCTGTCGCCCAGTACTTC.

The V call is TRBV7-2, the J call TRBJ2-3; 10 positions agree with TRBD2. The CDR3 has 14 amino acids. V was clipped by 6 bases and J by 3 bases; unmatched bases: 3. Germline CDR1 and CDR2: SGHTA and FQGNSA. Here the CDR3 reads CASSPSGRTDTQYF. The CDR3 DNA sequence: TGTGCCAGCAGTCCTAGCGGGAGAACAGATACGCAGTATTTT.

The gene calls are TRBV28 and TRBJ1-1, with D possibly TRBD1 on 6 matching bases. Germline assignment: CDR1 MDHEN and CDR2 SYDVKM. V lost 8 bases, J lost 4 bases, and 17 bases lay in between. This CDR3 comprises 14 residues. The CDR3, as DNA: TGTGCCAGCCTAACAGGGCCTTTGGCCACTGAAGCTTTCTTT. Translation: CASLTGPLATEAFF.

The chain carries TRBV9 and TRBJ1-1; TRBD1 might be the D (5 bases). This CDR3 contains 14 residues. The V end lost 0 bases, the J end lost 1 base, and 7 bases lay between the germline ends. Germline V gene data show CDR1 as SGDLS and CDR2 as YYNGEE. CDR3 bases: TGTGCCAGCAGCGTAGCGGGGGAGAACACTGAAGCTTTCTTT. Translation: CASSVAGENTEAFF.

The V gene is TRBV7-9, the J gene TRBJ1-4, with unresolved D. Trimming shortened V by 1 base and J by 4 bases, and 7 bases separated the two germline ends. Germline CDR1 and CDR2: SEHNR and FQNEAQ (reference sequence). The CDR3 covers 14 residues. For the CDR3, the DNA is TGTGCCAGCAGCTTAGGGTGGGATAATGAAAAACTGTTTTTT. This encodes CASSLGWDNEKLFF.

The chain joins TRBV28 to TRBJ2-1; tentative D call: TRBD2 (5 bases). V was clipped by 4 bases and J by 2 bases, with 15 bases between them. This CDR3 has 16 amino acids. Germline V gives CDR1 MDHEN, CDR2 SYDVKM. CDR3 coding DNA: TGTGCCAGCAGTTCCCGGGGAGCGGTAACCTACAATGAGCAGTTCTTC. Its protein product is CASSSRGAVTYNEQFF.

The rearrangement uses TRBV7-2 and TRBJ1-5, with D uncertain. Between the trimmed V and J ends, which lost 1 base and 5 bases, there was a span of 6 bases. This CDR3 region has 13 residues. CDR1 is SGHTA and CDR2 is FQGNSA in the germline V gene. The CDR3 nucleotides are TGTGCCAGCAGCTTAGGGCAGTATCAGCCCCAGCATTTT. Its protein product is CASSLGQYQPQHF. The variable domain in full, completed from reference TRBV7-2 and TRBJ1-5, reads GAGVSQSPSNKVTEKGKDVELRCDPISGHTALYWYRQSLGQGLEFLIYFQGNSAPDKSGLPSDRFSAERTGGSVSTLTIQRTQQEDSAVYLCASSLGQYQPQHFGDGTRLSIL.

The chain uses TRBV2 and TRBJ2-7, with a possible D match to TRBD2 (5 bases). The germline V gene encodes CDR1 SNHLY and CDR2 FYNNEI. With 6 bases removed from V and 2 bases from J, the gap between germline ends came to 11 bases. CDR3 size: 13 residues. CDR3 DNA: TGTGCCAGCAGAAGGACCGGGACCTACGAGCAGTACTTC. The encoded protein is CASRRTGTYEQYF.

The chain recombines TRBV6-1 with TRBJ2-3, with D maybe TRBD2 (5 bases). The CDR3 is made up of 14 amino acids. Germline CDR1 and CDR2: MNHNS and SASEGT. The germline V and J ends were trimmed by 1 base and 2 bases, with 7 bases remaining between them. DNA for the CDR3: TGTGCCAGCAGTGAAGGAGGGAACACAGATACGCAGTATTTT. Translation: CASSEGGNTDTQYF.